The TCR beta chain described here comes from a study of blood T cells in healthy people across ages. This clonotype occurred a few times. The antigen remains unidentified. Extraction of total RNA produced a minimum of 5.5 micrograms from each sample. PCR was performed a second time for roughly 7 to 11 cycles using a sample-barcoded 5' primer and a J-beta primer mix. TCRdb re-derived calls from the 5' RACE reads in MiXCR, one entry per CDR3 protein. Of 1.2 million to 1.5 million distinct CDR3 sequences in the sample, approximately 59% are singletons; the top ten hold over 5.5%. The study's findings and limits: Bulk PBMC profiling left naive and antigen-experienced comparisons inconclusive. Roughly linear age-related decline in beta diversity appeared, significant by age approximately 43. Researchers deemed the diversity estimates from one million T cells underestimates.

This receptor was taken from a man aged 18 to 35 in good health. The source material was blood.

The CDR3 protein is CASSQGDTNYGYTF. CDR3 bases: TGTGCCAGCAGCCAAGGGGACACCAACTATGGCTACACCTTC. The chain uses TRBV3-1 and TRBJ1-2; the D gene is possibly TRBD1 (6 bases). The CDR3 is 14 residues long. Germline-derived CDR1 and CDR2 are LGHDT and YNNKEL (reference sequence). Trimming cost V 1 base and J 2 bases, with 8 bases left between them. Based on the CDR3 plus reference TRBV3-1 and TRBJ1-2, the full variable domain is DTAVSQTPKYLVTQMGNDKSIKCEQNLGHDTMYWYKQDSKKFLKIMFSYNNKELIINETVPNRFSPKSPDKAHLNLHINSLELGDSAVYFCASSQGDTNYGYTFGSGTRLTVV.